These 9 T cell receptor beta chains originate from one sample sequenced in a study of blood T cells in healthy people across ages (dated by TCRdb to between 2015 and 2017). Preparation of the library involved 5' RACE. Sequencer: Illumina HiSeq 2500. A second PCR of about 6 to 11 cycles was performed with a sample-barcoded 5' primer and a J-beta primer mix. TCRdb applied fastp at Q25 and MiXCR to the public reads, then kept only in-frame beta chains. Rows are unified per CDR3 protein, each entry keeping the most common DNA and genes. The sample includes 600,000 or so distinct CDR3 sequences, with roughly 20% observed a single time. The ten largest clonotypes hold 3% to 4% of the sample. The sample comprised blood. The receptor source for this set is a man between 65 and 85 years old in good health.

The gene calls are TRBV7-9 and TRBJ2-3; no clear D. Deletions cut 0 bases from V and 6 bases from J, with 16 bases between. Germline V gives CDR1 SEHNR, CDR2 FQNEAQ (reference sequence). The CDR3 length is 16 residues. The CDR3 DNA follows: TGTGCCAGCAGCTTAGCGATCGGTAGGTCGACGGATACGCAGTATTTT. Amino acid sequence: CASSLAIGRSTDTQYF.

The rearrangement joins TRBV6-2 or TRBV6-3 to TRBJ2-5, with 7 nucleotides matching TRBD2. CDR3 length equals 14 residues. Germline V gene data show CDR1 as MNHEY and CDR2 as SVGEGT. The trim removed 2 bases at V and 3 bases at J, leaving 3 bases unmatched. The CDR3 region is CASSYSLAEETQYF. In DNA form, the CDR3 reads TGTGCCAGCAGTTACAGCCTAGCGGAAGAGACCCAGTACTTC.

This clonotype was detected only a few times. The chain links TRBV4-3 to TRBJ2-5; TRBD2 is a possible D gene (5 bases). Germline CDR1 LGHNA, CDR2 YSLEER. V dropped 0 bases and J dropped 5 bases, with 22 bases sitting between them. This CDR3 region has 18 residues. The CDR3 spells CASSQDQSLAGVAETQYF. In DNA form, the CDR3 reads TGCGCCAGCAGCCAAGATCAGAGTCTAGCCGGCGTTGCGGAGACCCAGTACTTC.

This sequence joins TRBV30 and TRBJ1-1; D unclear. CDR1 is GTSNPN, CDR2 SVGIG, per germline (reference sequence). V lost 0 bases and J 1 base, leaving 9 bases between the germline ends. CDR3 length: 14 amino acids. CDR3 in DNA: TGTGCCTGGAGTGTTATGGGGAGGAACACTGAAGCTTTCTTT. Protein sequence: CAWSVMGRNTEAFF.

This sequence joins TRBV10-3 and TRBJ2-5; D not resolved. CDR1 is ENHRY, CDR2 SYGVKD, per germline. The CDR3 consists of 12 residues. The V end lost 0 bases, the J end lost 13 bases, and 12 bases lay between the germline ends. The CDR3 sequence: CAISESRLEPYF. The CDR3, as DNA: TGTGCCATCAGTGAGTCGCGGTTGGAGCCGTACTTC.

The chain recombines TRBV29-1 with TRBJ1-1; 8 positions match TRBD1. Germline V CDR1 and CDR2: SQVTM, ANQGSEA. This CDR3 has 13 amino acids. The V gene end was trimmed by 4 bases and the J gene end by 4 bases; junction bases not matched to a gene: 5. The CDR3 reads CSVAQGATTEAFF. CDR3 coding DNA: TGCAGCGTTGCGCAGGGGGCTACCACTGAAGCTTTCTTT.

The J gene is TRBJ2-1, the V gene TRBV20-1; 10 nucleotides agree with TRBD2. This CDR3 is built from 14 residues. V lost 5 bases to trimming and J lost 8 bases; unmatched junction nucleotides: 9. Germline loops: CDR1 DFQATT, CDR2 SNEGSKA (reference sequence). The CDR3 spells CSAGTLAGGHEQFF. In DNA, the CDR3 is TGCAGTGCTGGCACTTTAGCGGGAGGCCATGAGCAGTTCTTC.

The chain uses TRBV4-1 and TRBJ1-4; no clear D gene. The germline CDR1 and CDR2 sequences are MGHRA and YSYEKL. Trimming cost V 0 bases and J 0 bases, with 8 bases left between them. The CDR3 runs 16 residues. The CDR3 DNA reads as TGCGCCAGCAGCCAAGATCGCGTCGCAACTAATGAAAAACTGTTTTTT. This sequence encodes CASSQDRVATNEKLFF.

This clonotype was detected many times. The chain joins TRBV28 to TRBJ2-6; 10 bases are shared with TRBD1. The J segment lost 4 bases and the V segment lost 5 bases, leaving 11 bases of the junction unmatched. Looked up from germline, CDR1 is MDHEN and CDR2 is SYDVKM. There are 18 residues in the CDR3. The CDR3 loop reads CASSPEGQGRKGANVLTF. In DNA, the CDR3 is TGTGCCAGCAGTCCCGAGGGACAGGGGAGGAAAGGGGCCAACGTCCTGACTTTC.